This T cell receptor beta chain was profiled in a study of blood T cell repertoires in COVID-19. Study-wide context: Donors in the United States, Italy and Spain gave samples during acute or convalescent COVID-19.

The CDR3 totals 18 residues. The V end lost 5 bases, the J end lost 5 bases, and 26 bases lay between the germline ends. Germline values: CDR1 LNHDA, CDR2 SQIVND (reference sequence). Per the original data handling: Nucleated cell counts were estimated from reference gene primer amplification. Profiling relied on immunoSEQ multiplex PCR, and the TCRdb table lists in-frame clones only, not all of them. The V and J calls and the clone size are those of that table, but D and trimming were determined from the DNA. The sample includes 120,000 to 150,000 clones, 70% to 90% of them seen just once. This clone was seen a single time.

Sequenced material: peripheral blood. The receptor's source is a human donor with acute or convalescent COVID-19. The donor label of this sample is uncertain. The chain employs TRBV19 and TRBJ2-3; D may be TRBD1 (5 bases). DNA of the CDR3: TGTGCCAGTAGTTTTGAGACAGTAACTCCCCACCGAGGAGATACGCAGTATTTT. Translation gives CASSFETVTPHRGDTQYF.